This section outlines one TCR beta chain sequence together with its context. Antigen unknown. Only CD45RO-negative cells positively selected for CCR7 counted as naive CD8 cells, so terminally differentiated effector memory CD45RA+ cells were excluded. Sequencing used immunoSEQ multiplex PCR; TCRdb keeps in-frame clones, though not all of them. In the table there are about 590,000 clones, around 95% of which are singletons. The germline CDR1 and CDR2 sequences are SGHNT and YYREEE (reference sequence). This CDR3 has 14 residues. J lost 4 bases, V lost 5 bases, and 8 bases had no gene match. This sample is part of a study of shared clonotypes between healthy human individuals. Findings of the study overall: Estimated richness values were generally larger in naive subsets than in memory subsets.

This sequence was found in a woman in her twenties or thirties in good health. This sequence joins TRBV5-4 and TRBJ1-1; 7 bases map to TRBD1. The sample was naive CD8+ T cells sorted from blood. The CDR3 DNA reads TGTGCCAGCAGTTTTCAGGGGGTAGGCACTGAAGCTTTCTTT. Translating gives CASSFQGVGTEAFF.